The 20 T cell receptor beta chains listed next were all sequenced from one sample in a study of breast tumors, draining lymph nodes, adjacent tissues. In TCRdb, the multiplex PCR reads were re-called with MiXCR into one record per CDR3 protein. The sample records approximately 88,000 distinct CDR3 sequences, roughly 29% being singletons. The lymph nodes were axillary draining lymph nodes from breast cancer patients. Sequenced material: axillary lymph node tissue. The receptors were sampled from a female donor with breast cancer. Some clones in this sample may be carry-over from other donors' samples.

By proportion, this clonotype is medium-sized. The chain carries TRBV7-9 and TRBJ1-5; D possibly corresponds to TRBD1 (6 bases). The CDR3 length is 16 residues. Germline V lookup: CDR1 SEHNR, CDR2 FQNEAQ (reference sequence). V was cut by 4 bases and J by 3 bases, with 16 bases left in between. CDR3 sequence reads: CASSSGGRGNNQPQHF. DNA for the CDR3: TGTGCCAGCAGCTCCGGGGGCAGGGGAAACAATCAGCCCCAGCATTTT.

This clonotype was seen at least ten times. The chain carries TRBV5-1 and TRBJ1-1; 11 bases align to TRBD1. The V gene end was trimmed by 2 bases and the J gene end by 5 bases; junction bases not matched to a gene: 5. The CDR3 has 15 amino acids. Germline V lookup: CDR1 SGHRS, CDR2 YFSETQ. Written as DNA, the CDR3 is TGCGCCAGCAGCTTTGGACAGGGGGCAGGTACTGAAGCTTTCTTT. Translated, it gives CASSFGQGAGTEAFF.

As regards this clonotype: A much larger clone lies a single base off, so this may be a read error. V gene TRBV6-2 or TRBV6-3 combines with J gene TRBJ1-5; D possibly corresponds to TRBD1 (5 bases). CDR1 is MNHEY, CDR2 SVGEGT, per germline. The CDR3 totals 17 residues. The CDR3, as DNA: TGTGCAGGCCCAAAGGACCAGGGAGAGAATAGCAATCAGCCCCAGCATTTT. This sequence encodes CAGPKDQGENSNQPQHF.

In its sample, this clonotype was seen many times. The V and J genes are TRBV11-2 and TRBJ1-6; D is uncertain. Germline CDR1 is SGHAT and CDR2 is FQNNGV. V lost 2 bases and J 0 bases, leaving 8 bases between the germline ends. The CDR3 loop spans 16 amino acids. CDR3 in amino acids: CASSLSRSSYNSPLHF. The DNA of the CDR3 is TGTGCCAGCAGCTTAAGTAGGAGCTCCTATAATTCACCCCTCCACTTT.

V is TRBV30 and J is TRBJ1-1; D is perhaps TRBD1 (6 bases). Germline V CDR1 and CDR2: GTSNPN, SVGIG (reference sequence). Trimming left V 2 bases short and J 6 bases short, with 13 bases between. This CDR3 contains 13 residues. The CDR3 protein is CAWSPGGRPEAFF. Here the CDR3 DNA reads TGTGCCTGGAGTCCCGGGGGCCGCCCTGAAGCTTTCTTT.

This clonotype appeared many times. This rearrangement joins TRBV4-3 to TRBJ2-3; perhaps TRBD1 as D (6 bases). The CDR3 consists of 17 residues. V dropped 0 bases and J dropped 0 bases, with 13 bases sitting between them. The germline V gene encodes CDR1 LGHNA and CDR2 YSLEER. In DNA form, the CDR3 reads TGCGCCAGCAGCCAAGATCTTGGGCAGGGGAGCACAGATACGCAGTATTTT. Its translation is CASSQDLGQGSTDTQYF.

This chain joins TRBV12-3 or TRBV12-4 and TRBJ2-5; 13 positions agree with TRBD2. Losses at the gene ends were 6 bases for V and 0 bases for J; bases not matched to a gene: 7. CDR3 length equals 17 residues. The CDR3 sequence is CASSPGLAGAHQETQYF. The CDR3 DNA sequence: TGTGCCAGCAGCCCTGGACTAGCGGGAGCCCACCAAGAGACCCAGTACTTC.

This clonotype was counted many times. The chain uses TRBV6-1 and TRBJ1-5, with TRBD1 as a possible D gene (6 bases). Per the germline V gene, CDR1 is MNHNS and CDR2 is SASEGT. Trimming shortened V by 2 bases and J by 6 bases, and 14 bases separated the two germline ends. This CDR3 region has 15 residues. CDR3 DNA: TGTGCCAGCAGTGAAATTGGGGGCAAGAGTCAGCCCCAGCATTTT. Protein sequence: CASSEIGGKSQPQHF.

This clonotype was observed many times. This rearrangement joins TRBV18 to TRBJ2-7; D might be TRBD2 (5 bases). This CDR3 is built from 17 residues. Germline CDR1 reads KGHSH; CDR2 reads LQKENI. V was pared by 3 bases and J by 6 bases, with 24 bases between. The CDR3 here is CASSPPVGTTKRVEQYF. The CDR3 region has the DNA TGTGCCAGCTCACCCCCGGTTGGTACTACGAAGAGGGTCGAGCAGTACTTC. Drawing the rest from reference TRBV18 and TRBJ2-7, the complete variable domain is NAGVMQNPRHLVRRRGQEARLRCSPMKGHSHVYWYRQLPEEGLKFMVYLQKENIIDESGMPKERFSAEFPKEGPSILRIQQVVRGDSAAYFCASSPPVGTTKRVEQYFGPGTRLTVT.

This clonotype occurred many times. The V and J genes are TRBV20-1 and TRBJ2-5; no definite D call. The CDR3 contains 11 residues. The V end lost 3 bases, the J end lost 1 base, and 3 bases lay between the germline ends. Per germline, CDR1 DFQATT and CDR2 SNEGSKA (reference sequence). CDR3 coding DNA: TGCAGTGCTAGGGTCCAAGAGACCCAGTACTTC. This encodes CSARVQETQYF.

Of note for this clonotype: One junction end disagrees with the germline gene, perhaps due to a read error. This chain joins TRBV10-3 and TRBJ2-6; a weak D match, TRBD1 (5 bases). Germline V gene lookup returns CDR1 ENHRY and CDR2 SYGVKD. CDR3 length equals 15 residues. CDR3 in amino acids: CAIGYGHSGANVLTF. As DNA, the CDR3 is TGTGCCATCGGCTACGGCCACTCTGGGGCTAACGTCCTGACTTTC.

The chain carries TRBV12-3 or TRBV12-4 and TRBJ2-1; 9 bases agree with TRBD1. This CDR3 has 15 amino acids. After removal of 6 bases from V and 11 bases from J, the junction contained 14 bases not matched to a gene. The CDR3 spells CASSVERQGGPKQFF. The CDR3, as DNA: TGTGCCAGCAGCGTTGAAAGACAGGGGGGCCCGAAGCAGTTCTTC.

This clonotype has ten or more counts. A junction end diverges from the germline sequence, so it may reflect a read error. This CDR3 reads CASSLGGSTGTQYF. The CDR3 DNA is TGTGCCAGCAGCCTGGGCGGGAGCACAGGTACGCAGTATTTT. The chain links TRBV7-6 to TRBJ2-3; 7 bases fit TRBD2. The CDR3 is 14 residues long. CDR1 and CDR2 (germline): SGHVS, FNYEAQ.

This clonotype has a single count. The rearrangement links TRBV29-1 to TRBJ1-4, with 7 bases fitting TRBD1. Unmatched junction bases numbered 13, after V lost 7 bases and J lost 8 bases. The germline V gene has CDR1 SQVTM and CDR2 ANQGSEA. This CDR3 has 14 residues. Written as DNA, the CDR3 is TGCAGCGCAGCACCGAGACAGGGAGGAGAAAAACTGTTTTTT. Encoded protein: CSAAPRQGGEKLFF.

V and J are TRBV6-1 and TRBJ1-2, with D hard to call. The CDR3 has 13 amino acids. The germline CDR1 and CDR2 sequences are MNHNS and SASEGT. V was cut by 1 base and J by 4 bases, with 7 bases left in between. The CDR3 reads CASSEGLGYGYTF. The DNA of the CDR3 is TGTGCCAGCAGTGAAGGTCTCGGCTATGGCTACACCTTC.

Comments on this clonotype: The junction departs from the called germline gene at one end, perhaps through a read error. The gene calls are TRBV4-2 and TRBJ1-6, with TRBD1 identical over 7 bases. This CDR3 is built from 16 residues. Germline CDR1 is LGHNA and CDR2 is YNFKEQ. The CDR3 DNA reads TGTGCTAGCAGCCCCAACGGGGGGACAGCATATCCACCCCTCCACTTT. Translation: CASSPNGGTAYPPLHF.

This chain links TRBV19 with TRBJ2-7; D is ambiguous. Germline lookup yields CDR1 LNHDA and CDR2 SQIVND (reference sequence). The V end was cut by 3 bases, the J end by 2 bases, with 11 bases between. There are 14 residues in the CDR3. CDR3 sequence reads: CASSIRPMTYEQYF. Written as DNA, the CDR3 is TGTGCCAGTAGTATTCGGCCCATGACCTACGAGCAGTACTTC.

Many counts were recorded for this clonotype. V and J are TRBV5-8 and TRBJ1-2; D unresolved. The germline gives CDR1 SGHTS, CDR2 YDEGEE. The CDR3 contains 12 residues. V lost 0 bases to trimming and J lost 5 bases, with 5 bases between them. Here the CDR3 reads CASSLAQYGYTF. DNA of the CDR3: TGTGCCAGCAGCTTGGCGCAGTATGGCTACACCTTC.

This clonotype was counted at least ten times. V gene TRBV18 combines with J gene TRBJ2-7; possibly TRBD1 for D (6 bases). The CDR3 covers 14 residues. Per germline, CDR1 KGHSH and CDR2 LQKENI. The V end was cut by 2 bases, the J end by 6 bases, with 14 bases between. The CDR3 region has the DNA TGTGCCAGCTCACCAAACAAGGACAGCCCCGAGCAGTACTTC. Translated, it gives CASSPNKDSPEQYF. Looking up the rest from reference TRBV18 and TRBJ2-7 gives the full variable domain: NAGVMQNPRHLVRRRGQEARLRCSPMKGHSHVYWYRQLPEEGLKFMVYLQKENIIDESGMPKERFSAEFPKEGPSILRIQQVVRGDSAAYFCASSPNKDSPEQYFGPGTRLTVT.

This clonotype was detected many times. The rearrangement links TRBV24-1 to TRBJ2-3, with a weak D call TRBD1 (6 bases). The germline gives CDR1 KGHDR, CDR2 SFDVKD. V lost 0 bases and J lost 3, with 9 bases in between. The CDR3 consists of 15 residues. This CDR3 is CATSDLRQGTDTQYF. DNA of the CDR3: TGTGCCACCAGTGATTTGCGTCAGGGGACAGATACGCAGTATTTT.